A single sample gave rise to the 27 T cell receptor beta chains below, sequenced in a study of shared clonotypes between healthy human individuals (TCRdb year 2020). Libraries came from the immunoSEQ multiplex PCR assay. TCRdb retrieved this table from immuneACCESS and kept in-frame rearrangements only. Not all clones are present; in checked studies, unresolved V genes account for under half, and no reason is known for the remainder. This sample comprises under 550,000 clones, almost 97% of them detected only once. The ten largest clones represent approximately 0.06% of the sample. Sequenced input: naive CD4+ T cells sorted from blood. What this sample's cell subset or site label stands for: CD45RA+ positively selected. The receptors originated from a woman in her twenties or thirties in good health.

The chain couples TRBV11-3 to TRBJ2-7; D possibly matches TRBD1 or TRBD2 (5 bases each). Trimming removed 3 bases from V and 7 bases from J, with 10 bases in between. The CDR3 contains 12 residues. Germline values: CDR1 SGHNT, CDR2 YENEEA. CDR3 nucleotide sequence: TGTGCCAGCAGCTTTTGGGGACGGGAGCAGTACTTC. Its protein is CASSFWGREQYF.

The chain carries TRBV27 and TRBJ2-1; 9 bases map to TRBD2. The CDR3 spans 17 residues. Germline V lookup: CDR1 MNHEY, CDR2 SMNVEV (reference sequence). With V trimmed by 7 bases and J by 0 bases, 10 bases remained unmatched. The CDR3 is CASMPRLAAISYNEQFF. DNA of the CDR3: TGTGCCAGCATGCCAAGACTAGCGGCAATCTCCTACAATGAGCAGTTCTTC.

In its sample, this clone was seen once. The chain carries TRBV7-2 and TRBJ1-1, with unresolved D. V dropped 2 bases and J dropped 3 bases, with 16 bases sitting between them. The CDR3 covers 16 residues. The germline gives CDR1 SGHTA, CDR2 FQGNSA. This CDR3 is CASSLKFPGEYTEAFF. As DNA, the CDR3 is TGTGCCAGCAGCTTAAAGTTCCCCGGGGAGTACACTGAAGCTTTCTTT.

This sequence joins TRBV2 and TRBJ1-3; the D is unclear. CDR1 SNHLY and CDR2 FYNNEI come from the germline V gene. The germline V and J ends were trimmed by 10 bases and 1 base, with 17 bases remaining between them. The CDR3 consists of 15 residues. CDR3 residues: CAIHPSPQSGNTIYF. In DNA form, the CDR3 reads TGTGCCATCCACCCGTCTCCGCAGTCTGGAAACACCATATATTTT.

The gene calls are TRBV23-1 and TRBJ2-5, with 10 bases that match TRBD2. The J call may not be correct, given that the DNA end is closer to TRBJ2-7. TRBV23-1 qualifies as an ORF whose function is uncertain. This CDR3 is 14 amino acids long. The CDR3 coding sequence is TGCGCCAGCACAATAGCGGGAGGAACCTACGAGCAGTACTTC. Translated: CASTIAGGTYEQYF.

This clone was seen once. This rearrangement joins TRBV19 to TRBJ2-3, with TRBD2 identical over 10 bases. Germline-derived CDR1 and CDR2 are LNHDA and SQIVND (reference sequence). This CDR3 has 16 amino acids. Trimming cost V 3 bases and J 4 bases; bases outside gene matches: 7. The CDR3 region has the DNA TGTGCCAGTAGTATGTTAGCTAGCGGGAGAGCAGATACGCAGTATTTT. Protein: CASSMLASGRADTQYF.

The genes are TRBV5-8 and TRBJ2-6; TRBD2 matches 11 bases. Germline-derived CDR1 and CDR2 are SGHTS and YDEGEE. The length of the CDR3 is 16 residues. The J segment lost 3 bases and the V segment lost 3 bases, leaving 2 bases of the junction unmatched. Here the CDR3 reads CASSSTSGSGANVLTF. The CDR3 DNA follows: TGTGCCAGCAGCTCCACTAGCGGGAGTGGGGCCAACGTCCTGACTTTC. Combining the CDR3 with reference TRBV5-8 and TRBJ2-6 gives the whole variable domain EAGVTQSPTHLIKTRGQQATLRCSPISGHTSVYWYQQALGLGLQFLLWYDEGEERNRGNFPPRFSGRQFPNYSSELNVNALELEDSALYLCASSSTSGSGANVLTFGAGSRLTVL.

DNA for the CDR3: TGTGCCAGCAGCCATAGCGGGAGCGCCTACGAGCAGTACTTC. Protein: CASSHSGSAYEQYF. The chain employs TRBV11-2 and TRBJ2-5; 9 bases agree with TRBD2. Matching the DNA end better, TRBJ2-7 makes the J call doubtful. Germline V gives CDR1 SGHAT, CDR2 FQNNGV. This CDR3 is 14 amino acids long.

CDR3 in amino acids: CASQASGAGPDTQYF. DNA of the CDR3: TGTGCCAGCCAGGCTAGCGGGGCAGGGCCAGATACGCAGTATTTT. The chain couples TRBV6-6 to TRBJ2-3, with 9 bases matching TRBD2. The CDR3 length is 15 residues. Germline trimming cut 8 bases from V and 4 bases from J; bases unmatched to any gene: 10. CDR1 and CDR2 from the germline V gene are MNHNY and SVGAGI (reference sequence).

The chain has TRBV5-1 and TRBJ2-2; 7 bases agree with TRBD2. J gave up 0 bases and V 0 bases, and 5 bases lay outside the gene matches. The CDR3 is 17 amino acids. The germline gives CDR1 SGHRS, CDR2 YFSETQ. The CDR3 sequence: CASSLAFGLANTGELFF. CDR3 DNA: TGCGCCAGCAGCTTGGCATTCGGACTAGCGAACACCGGGGAGCTGTTTTTT.

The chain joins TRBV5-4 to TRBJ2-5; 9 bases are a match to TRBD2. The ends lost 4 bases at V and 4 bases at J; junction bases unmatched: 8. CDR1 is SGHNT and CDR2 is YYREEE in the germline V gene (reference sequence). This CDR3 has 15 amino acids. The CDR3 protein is CASSPRGRAPETQYF. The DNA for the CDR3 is TGTGCCAGCAGCCCGCGCGGGAGGGCCCCAGAGACCCAGTACTTC.

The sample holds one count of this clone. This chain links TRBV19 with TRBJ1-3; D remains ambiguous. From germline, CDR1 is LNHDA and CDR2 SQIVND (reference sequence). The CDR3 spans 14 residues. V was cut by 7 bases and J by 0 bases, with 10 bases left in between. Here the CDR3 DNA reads TGTGCCAGTAATGGGCTTACCTCTGGAAACACCATATATTTT. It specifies CASNGLTSGNTIYF.

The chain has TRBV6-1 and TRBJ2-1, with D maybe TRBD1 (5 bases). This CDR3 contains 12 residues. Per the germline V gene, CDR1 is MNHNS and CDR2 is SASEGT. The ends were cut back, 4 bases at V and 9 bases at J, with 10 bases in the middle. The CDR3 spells CASSGTGFEQFF. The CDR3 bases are TGTGCCAGCAGTGGAACAGGATTTGAGCAGTTCTTC.

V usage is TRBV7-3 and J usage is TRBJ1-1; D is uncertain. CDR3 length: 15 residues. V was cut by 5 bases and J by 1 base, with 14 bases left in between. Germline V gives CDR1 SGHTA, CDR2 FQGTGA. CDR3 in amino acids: CASSPGPGGNTEAFF. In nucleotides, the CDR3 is TGTGCCAGCAGCCCGGGCCCCGGCGGGAACACTGAAGCTTTCTTT.

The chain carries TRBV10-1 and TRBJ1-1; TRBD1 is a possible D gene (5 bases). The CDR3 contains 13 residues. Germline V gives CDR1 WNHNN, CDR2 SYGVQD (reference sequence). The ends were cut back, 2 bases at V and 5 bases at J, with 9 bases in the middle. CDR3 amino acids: CASSESGGTEAFF. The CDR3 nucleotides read TGCGCCAGCAGTGAGAGCGGGGGGACTGAAGCTTTCTTT.

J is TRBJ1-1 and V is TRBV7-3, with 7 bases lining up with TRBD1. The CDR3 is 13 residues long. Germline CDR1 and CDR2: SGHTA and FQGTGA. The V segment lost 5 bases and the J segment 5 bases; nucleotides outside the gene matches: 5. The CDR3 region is CASSRTQGTEAFF. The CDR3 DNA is TGTGCCAGCAGCCGGACACAGGGGACTGAAGCTTTCTTT.

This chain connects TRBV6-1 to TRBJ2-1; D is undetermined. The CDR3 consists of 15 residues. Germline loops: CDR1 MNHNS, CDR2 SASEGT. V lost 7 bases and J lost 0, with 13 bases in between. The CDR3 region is CASMMGASSYNEQFF. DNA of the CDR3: TGTGCCAGCATGATGGGTGCCAGCTCCTACAATGAGCAGTTCTTC.

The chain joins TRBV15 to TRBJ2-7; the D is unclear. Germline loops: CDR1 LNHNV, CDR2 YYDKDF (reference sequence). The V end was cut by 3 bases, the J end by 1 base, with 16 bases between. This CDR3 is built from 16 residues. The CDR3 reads CATSSDLADRSYEQYF. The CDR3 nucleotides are TGTGCCACCAGCAGTGACCTCGCGGACCGATCCTACGAGCAGTACTTC.

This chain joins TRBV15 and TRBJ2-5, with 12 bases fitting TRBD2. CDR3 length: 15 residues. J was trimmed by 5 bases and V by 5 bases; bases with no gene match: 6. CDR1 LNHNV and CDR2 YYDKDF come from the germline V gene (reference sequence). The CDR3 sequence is CATSFGLAGFETQYF. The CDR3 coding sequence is TGTGCCACCAGCTTCGGACTAGCGGGATTTGAGACCCAGTACTTC.

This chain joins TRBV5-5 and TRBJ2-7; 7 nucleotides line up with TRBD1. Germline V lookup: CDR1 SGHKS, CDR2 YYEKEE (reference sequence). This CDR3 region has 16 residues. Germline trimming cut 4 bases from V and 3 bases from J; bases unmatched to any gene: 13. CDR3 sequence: CASSHFIPAGGYEQYF. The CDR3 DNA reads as TGTGCCAGCAGCCACTTCATCCCGGCAGGGGGCTACGAGCAGTACTTC.

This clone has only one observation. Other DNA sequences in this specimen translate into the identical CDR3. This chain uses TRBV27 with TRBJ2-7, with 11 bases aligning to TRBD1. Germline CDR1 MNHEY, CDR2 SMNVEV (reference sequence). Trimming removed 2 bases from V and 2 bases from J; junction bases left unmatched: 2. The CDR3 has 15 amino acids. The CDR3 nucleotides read TGTGCCAGCAGTTTAGGGGGACAGGGGGCCTACGAGCAGTACTTC. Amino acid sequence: CASSLGGQGAYEQYF.

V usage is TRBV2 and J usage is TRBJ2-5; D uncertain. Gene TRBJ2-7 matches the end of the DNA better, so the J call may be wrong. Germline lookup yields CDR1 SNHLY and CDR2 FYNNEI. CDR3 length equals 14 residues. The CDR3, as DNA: TGTGCCAGCAGTGAATTGGCGGACCCCTACGAGCAGTACTTC. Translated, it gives CASSELADPYEQYF.

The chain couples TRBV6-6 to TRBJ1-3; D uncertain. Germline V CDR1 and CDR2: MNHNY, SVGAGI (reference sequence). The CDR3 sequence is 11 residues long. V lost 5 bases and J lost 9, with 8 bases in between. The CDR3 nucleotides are TGTGCCAGCAGTCTCCAGTTCACCATATATTTT. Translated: CASSLQFTIYF.

The CDR3 DNA is TGTGCCAGCAGCTTCTCGGGCGGGAGCTATATGACCGGGGAGCTGTTTTTT. The encoded protein is CASSFSGGSYMTGELFF. The chain carries TRBV7-8 and TRBJ2-2; 7 nucleotides line up with TRBD2. The CDR3 is made up of 17 amino acids. V shed 3 bases, J shed 5 bases, and the junction held 12 bases outside the gene matches. CDR1 is SGHVS, CDR2 FQNEAQ, per germline.

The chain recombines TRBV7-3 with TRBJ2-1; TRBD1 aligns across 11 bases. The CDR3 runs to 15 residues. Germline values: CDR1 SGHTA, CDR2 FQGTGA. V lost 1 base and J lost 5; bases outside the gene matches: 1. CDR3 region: CASSLRTGGHNEQFF. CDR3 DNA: TGTGCCAGCAGCTTAAGGACAGGGGGCCACAATGAGCAGTTCTTC.

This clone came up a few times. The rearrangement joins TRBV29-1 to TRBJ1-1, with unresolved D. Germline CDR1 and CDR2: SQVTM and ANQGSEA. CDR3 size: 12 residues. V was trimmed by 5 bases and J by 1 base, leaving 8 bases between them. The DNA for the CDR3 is TGCAGCGTTTTAAGCGGGAACACTGAAGCTTTCTTT. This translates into CSVLSGNTEAFF.

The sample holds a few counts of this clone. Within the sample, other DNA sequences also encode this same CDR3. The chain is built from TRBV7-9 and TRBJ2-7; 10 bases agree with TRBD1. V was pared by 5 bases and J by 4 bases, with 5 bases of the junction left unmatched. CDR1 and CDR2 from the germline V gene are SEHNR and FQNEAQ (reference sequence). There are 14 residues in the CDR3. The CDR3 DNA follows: TGTGCCAGCAGCAGGGACAGGGGACTGTACGAGCAGTACTTC. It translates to CASSRDRGLYEQYF.